These 5 T cell receptor beta chains originate from one sample sequenced in a study of graft-versus-host responses after intestinal transplantation. Antigens of these TCRs are unknown. Generated by immunoSEQ multiplex PCR, the TCRdb table keeps only in-frame clones and is missing some. The sample records roughly 81,000 clones, approximately 78% being singletons. The specimen was unstimulated CD4+ T cells sorted from spleen or lymph node cells, collected before intestinal transplant. The receptors come from a human donor who received an intestinal transplant.

The chain carries TRBV6-1 and TRBJ2-3; a weak D match, TRBD1 (5 bases). The germline gives CDR1 MNHNS, CDR2 SASEGT. Trimming pared 4 bases from V and 3 bases from J, leaving 20 bases between. This CDR3 has 17 amino acids. In DNA, the CDR3 is TGTGCCAGCAGTGTAGAAAGGGGCTACATGGGGACAGATACGCAGTATTTT. As protein: CASSVERGYMGTDTQYF.

The rearrangement uses TRBV11-3 and TRBJ2-2, with TRBD1 matching 8 bases. J lost 7 bases, V lost 5 bases, and 9 bases had no gene match. The CDR3 sequence is 15 residues long. Germline CDR1 and CDR2: SGHNT and YENEEA. Here the CDR3 reads CASSRGTGLSGELFF. In nucleotides, the CDR3 is TGTGCCAGCAGCCGTGGGACAGGCCTTAGCGGGGAGCTGTTTTTT.

There are a few counts of this clone. The chain recombines TRBV10-1 with TRBJ2-2; the D is unclear. Germline V gene data show CDR1 as WNHNN and CDR2 as SYGVQD (reference sequence). CDR3 size: 12 residues. The V end was cut by 6 bases, the J end by 2 bases, with 4 bases between. CDR3 sequence: CASSRNTGELFF. The CDR3 nucleotides read TGCGCCAGCAGCAGAAACACCGGGGAGCTGTTTTTT.

This clone has just one count. V usage is TRBV6-7 and J usage is TRBJ2-7; D might be TRBD1 (6 bases). TRBV6-7 is reported as an ORF; its role is uncertain. CDR3 length: 16 residues. Deletions cut 0 bases from V and 3 bases from J, with 15 bases between. CDR3: CASSYSIGFRGYEQYF. CDR3 nucleotides: TGTGCCAGCAGTTACTCGATCGGATTCAGGGGCTACGAGCAGTACTTC.

The chain couples TRBV5-8 to TRBJ2-5; D remains unclear. The germline V and J ends were trimmed by 1 base and 6 bases, with 13 bases remaining between them. This CDR3 spans 14 amino acids. Per the germline V gene, CDR1 is SGHTS and CDR2 is YDEGEE. CDR3 DNA: TGTGCCAGCAGCTTGAGTACAGATCCTCAGACCCAGTACTTC. Residues: CASSLSTDPQTQYF. The variable domain in full, completed from reference TRBV5-8 and TRBJ2-5, reads EAGVTQSPTHLIKTRGQQATLRCSPISGHTSVYWYQQALGLGLQFLLWYDEGEERNRGNFPPRFSGRQFPNYSSELNVNALELEDSALYLCASSLSTDPQTQYFGPGTRLLVL.